This T cell receptor beta chain is drawn from a study of shared clonotypes between healthy human individuals. The wider study: The study enrolled a couple of women and three men aged 18 to 49.

General study points: Collection of samples was limited to blood; tissue repertoires likely differ. Having only a few donors restricted how much genetic and exposure-history diversity was captured.

This clone was seen just once. Its specificity is unknown. The CDR3 sequence is 14 residues long. The germline V gene has CDR1 MDHEN and CDR2 SYDVKM. Trimming left V 4 bases short and J 6 bases short, with 16 bases between. Study processing details: Filtering differed because ImmunoSEQ produced junction-only sequences that carried no quality scores. The table came from immunoSEQ multiplex PCR; TCRdb's copy has only in-frame clones and leaves some out. V, J and clone size were drawn from that table, and D and trimming were deduced from the DNA. Among around 2.1 million clones listed, about 93% were seen once. CD45RO-negative, CCR7-positively selected cells formed the naive CD8 fraction, excluding terminally differentiated effector memory CD45RA+ cells.

This rearrangement joins TRBV28 to TRBJ2-7, with unresolved D. Sequencing was done on a sample of naive CD8+ T cells from PBMCs. The TCR was taken from a man aged 18 to 29 in good health. Some clones in this sample may be carry-over from other donors' samples. CDR3 region: CASSSPGVTLEQYF. The CDR3 DNA is TGTGCCAGCAGTTCCCCAGGAGTCACGCTCGAGCAGTACTTC.